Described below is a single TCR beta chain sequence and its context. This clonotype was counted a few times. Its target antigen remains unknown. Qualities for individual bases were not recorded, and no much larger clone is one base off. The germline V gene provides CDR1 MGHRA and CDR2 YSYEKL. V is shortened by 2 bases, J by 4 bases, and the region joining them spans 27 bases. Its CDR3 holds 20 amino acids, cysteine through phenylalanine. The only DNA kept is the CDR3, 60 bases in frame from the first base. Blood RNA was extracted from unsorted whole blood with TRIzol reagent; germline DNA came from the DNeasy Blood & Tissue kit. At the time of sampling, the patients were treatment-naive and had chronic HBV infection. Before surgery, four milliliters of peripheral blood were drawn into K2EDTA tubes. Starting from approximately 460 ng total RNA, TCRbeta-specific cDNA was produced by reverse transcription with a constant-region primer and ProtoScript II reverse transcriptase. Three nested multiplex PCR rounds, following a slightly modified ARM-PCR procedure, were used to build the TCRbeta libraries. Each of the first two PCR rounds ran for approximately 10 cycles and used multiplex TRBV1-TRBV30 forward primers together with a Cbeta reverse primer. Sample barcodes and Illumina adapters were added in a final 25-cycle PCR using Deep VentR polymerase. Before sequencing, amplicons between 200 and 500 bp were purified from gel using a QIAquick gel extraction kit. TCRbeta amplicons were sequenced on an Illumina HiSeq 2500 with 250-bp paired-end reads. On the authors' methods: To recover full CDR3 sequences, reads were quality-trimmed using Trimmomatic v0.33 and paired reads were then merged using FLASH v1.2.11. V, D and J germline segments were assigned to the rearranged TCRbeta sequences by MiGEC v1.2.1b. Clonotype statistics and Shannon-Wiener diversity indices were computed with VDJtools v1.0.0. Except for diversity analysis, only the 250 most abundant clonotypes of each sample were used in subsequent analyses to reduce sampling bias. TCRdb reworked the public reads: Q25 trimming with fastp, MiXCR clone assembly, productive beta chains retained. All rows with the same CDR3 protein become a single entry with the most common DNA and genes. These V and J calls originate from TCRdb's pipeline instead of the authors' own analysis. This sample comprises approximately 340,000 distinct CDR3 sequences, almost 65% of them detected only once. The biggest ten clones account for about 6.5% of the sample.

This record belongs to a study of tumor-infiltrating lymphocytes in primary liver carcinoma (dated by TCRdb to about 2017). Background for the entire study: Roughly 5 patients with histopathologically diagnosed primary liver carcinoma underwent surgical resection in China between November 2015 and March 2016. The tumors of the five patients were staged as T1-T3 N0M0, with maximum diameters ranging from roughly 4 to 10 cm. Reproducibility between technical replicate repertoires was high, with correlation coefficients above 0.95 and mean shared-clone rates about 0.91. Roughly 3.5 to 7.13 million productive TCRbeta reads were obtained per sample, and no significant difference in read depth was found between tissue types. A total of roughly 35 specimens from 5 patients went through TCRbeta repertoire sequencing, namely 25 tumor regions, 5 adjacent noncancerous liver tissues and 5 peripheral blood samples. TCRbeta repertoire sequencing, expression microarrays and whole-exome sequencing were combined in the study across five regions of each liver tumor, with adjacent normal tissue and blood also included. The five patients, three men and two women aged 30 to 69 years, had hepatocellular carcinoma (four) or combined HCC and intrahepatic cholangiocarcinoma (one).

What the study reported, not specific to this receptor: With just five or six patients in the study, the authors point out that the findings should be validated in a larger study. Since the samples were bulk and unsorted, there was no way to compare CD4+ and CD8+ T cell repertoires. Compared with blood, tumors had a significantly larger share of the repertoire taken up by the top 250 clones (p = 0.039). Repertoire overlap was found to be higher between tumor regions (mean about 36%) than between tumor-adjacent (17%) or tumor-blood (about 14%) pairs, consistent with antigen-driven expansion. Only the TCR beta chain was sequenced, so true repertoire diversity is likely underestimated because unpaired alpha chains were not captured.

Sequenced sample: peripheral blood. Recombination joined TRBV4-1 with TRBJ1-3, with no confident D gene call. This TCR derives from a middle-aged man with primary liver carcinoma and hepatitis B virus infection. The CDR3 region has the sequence CASSQRVRAALETVGNTIYF. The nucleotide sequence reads TGCGCCAGCAGCCAACGGGTGCGGGCCGCCTTGGAGACTGTGGGAAACACCATATATTTT.